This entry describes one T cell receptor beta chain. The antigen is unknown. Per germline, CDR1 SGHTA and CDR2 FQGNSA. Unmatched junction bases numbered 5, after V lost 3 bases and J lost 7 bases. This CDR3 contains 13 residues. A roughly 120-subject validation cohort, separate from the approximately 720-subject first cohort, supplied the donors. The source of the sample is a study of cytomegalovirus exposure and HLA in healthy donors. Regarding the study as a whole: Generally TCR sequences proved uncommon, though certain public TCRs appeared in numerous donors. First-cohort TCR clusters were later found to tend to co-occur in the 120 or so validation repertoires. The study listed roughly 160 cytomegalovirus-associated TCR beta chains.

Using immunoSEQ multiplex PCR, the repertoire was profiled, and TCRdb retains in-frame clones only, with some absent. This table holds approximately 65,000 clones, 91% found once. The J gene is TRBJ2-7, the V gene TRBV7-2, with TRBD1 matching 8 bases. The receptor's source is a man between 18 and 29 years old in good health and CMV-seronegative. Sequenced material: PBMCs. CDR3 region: CASSFKQGDEQYF. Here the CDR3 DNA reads TGTGCCAGCAGCTTTAAACAGGGGGATGAGCAGTACTTC.